This TCR beta chain was profiled in a study of spatial heterogeneity in lung cancer. Regarding time point: sample taken at primary tumor resection. Without sorting, whole RNA was sequenced from tumor, nontumor lung or frozen PBMC. TCRdb used MiXCR to reprocess the 5' RACE reads, holding one entry per CDR3 protein. The sample has about 82,000 distinct CDR3 sequences, around 12% seen once. This CDR3 region has 15 residues. V trimming: 2 bases; J trimming: 15 bases; junction bases outside the gene matches: 13. Germline assignment: CDR1 SNHLY and CDR2 FYNNEI. Source: PBMCs, taken at surgery. V usage is TRBV2 and J usage is TRBJ2-1; 10 nucleotides line up with TRBD2. This receptor was identified in a male donor with early-stage non-small cell lung cancer. CDR3 region: CASSERSSGSPHSFF. The CDR3 DNA reads as TGTGCCAGCAGTGAAAGGTCTAGCGGGAGCCCCCACTCGTTCTTC.